The next 2 T cell receptor beta chains were all read from a single sample in a study of blood T cell repertoires in COVID-19. Using immunoSEQ multiplex PCR, the repertoire was profiled, and TCRdb retains in-frame clones only, with some absent. Here the sample spans 150,000 to 200,000 clones, approximately 91% being singletons. The sequenced sample was peripheral blood. These receptors were obtained from a man aged 18 to 29 with acute or convalescent COVID-19.

This rearrangement joins TRBV4-1 to TRBJ1-1, with TRBD1 matching over 7 bases. Germline CDR1 reads MGHRA; CDR2 reads YSYEKL. Trimming cost V 0 bases and J 4 bases; bases outside gene matches: 5. This CDR3 spans 15 amino acids. CDR3 sequence (DNA): TGCGCCAGCAGCCAAGAACCGACAGGGAGCACTGAAGCTTTCTTT. As protein: CASSQEPTGSTEAFF.

The chain joins TRBV24-1 to TRBJ1-5, with D unclear. The CDR3 contains 16 residues. Germline assignment: CDR1 KGHDR and CDR2 SFDVKD. Trimming took off 4 bases at V and 0 bases at J, with 12 bases between the two ends. CDR3 sequence reads: CATSDPGAPSNQPQHF. CDR3 in DNA: TGTGCCACCAGTGACCCCGGAGCTCCTAGCAATCAGCCCCAGCATTTT.